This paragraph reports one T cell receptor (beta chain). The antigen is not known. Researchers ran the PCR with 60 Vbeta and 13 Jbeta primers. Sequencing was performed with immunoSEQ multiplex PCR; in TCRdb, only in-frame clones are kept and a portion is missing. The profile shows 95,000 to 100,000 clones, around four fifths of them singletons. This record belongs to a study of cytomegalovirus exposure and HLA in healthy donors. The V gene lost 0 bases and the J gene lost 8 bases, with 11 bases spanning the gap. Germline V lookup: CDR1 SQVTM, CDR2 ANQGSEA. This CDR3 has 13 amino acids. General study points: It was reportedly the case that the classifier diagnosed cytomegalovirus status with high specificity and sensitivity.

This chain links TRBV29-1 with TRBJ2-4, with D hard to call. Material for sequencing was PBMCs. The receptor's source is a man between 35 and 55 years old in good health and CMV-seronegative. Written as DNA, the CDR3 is TGCAGCGTTGAAGAGCAACTTGAGGACATTCAGTACTTC. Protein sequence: CSVEEQLEDIQYF.